Listed here are 17 T cell receptor beta chains from one sample, sequenced in a study of blood T cells in healthy people across ages. A second PCR of 7 to 11 cycles used a sample-barcoded 5' primer and a J-beta primer mix. Via MiXCR, TCRdb re-called the 5' RACE reads, giving one row per CDR3 protein. Found here are 550,000 to 800,000 distinct CDR3 sequences, roughly 32% of them singletons; the top ten hold over 15%. Sequencing input: blood. The receptors stem from a woman aged 80 or older in good health.

This clonotype was counted between two and nine times. The rearrangement links TRBV20-1 to TRBJ2-7, with unresolved D. The germline V gene encodes CDR1 DFQATT and CDR2 SNEGSKA (reference sequence). This CDR3 is built from 15 residues. Trimming removed 0 bases from V and 7 bases from J, with 19 bases in between. The DNA for the CDR3 is TGCAGTGCTAGAGATTTAGCTAACCCTAACGATGAGCAGTACTTC. Translating gives CSARDLANPNDEQYF.

The count of this clonotype is one. The V and J genes are TRBV7-2 and TRBJ1-4; D is unclear. This CDR3 is 15 amino acids long. Per the germline V gene, CDR1 is SGHTA and CDR2 is FQGNSA. V dropped 5 bases and J dropped 0 bases, with 10 bases sitting between them. For the CDR3, the DNA is TGTGCCAGCAGCAACCCGGGAGCAACTAATGAAAAACTGTTTTTT. Translating gives CASSNPGATNEKLFF.

In this sample, this clonotype turned up many times. This sequence joins TRBV6-2 or TRBV6-3 and TRBJ2-7; 12 bases align to TRBD1. CDR3 length equals 17 residues. V lost 1 base and J lost 6; bases outside the gene matches: 10. Germline CDR1 reads MNHEY; CDR2 reads SVGEGT. In nucleotides, the CDR3 is TGTGCCAGCAGTTACTTACCGGGACAGGGGGCGACAGGCGAGCAGTACTTC. Its protein product is CASSYLPGQGATGEQYF.

This clonotype has just a few counts. The chain uses TRBV6-5 and TRBJ2-2; the match to TRBD2 covers 12 bases. Trimming at V came to 7 bases and at J to 4 bases, leaving 4 bases not matched to a gene. Germline V gives CDR1 MNHEY, CDR2 SVGAGI. CDR3 length: 15 amino acids. In DNA, the CDR3 is TGTGCCAGCAACCTAGCGGGGGGGATCACCGGGGAGCTGTTTTTT. It encodes CASNLAGGITGELFF.

The rearrangement uses TRBV5-1 and TRBJ2-1; D not certain. The CDR3 extends over 18 amino acids. Trimming took 0 bases from V and 1 from J, leaving 17 bases between them. The germline V gene encodes CDR1 SGHRS and CDR2 YFSETQ. This CDR3 reads CASSLAGLASSSYNEQFF. Written as DNA, the CDR3 is TGCGCCAGCAGCTTGGCTGGTTTGGCGTCGTCGTCCTACAATGAGCAGTTCTTC.

The chain uses TRBV5-1 and TRBJ2-1; 9 bases line up with TRBD1. The ends lost 3 bases at V and 2 bases at J; junction bases unmatched: 9. The CDR3 consists of 17 residues. The germline gives CDR1 SGHRS, CDR2 YFSETQ. The CDR3 bases are TGCGCCAGCAGCTCTTCCGGGACAGGGATACCCTACAATGAGCAGTTCTTC. Its translation is CASSSSGTGIPYNEQFF.

This clonotype has a count of ten or more. The chain has TRBV3-1 and TRBJ1-2; D is ambiguous. V gave up 0 bases and J gave up 7 bases, with 6 bases separating them. Germline lookup yields CDR1 LGHDT and CDR2 YNNKEL (reference sequence). There are 12 residues in the CDR3. The chain's CDR3 is CASSQDFGGYTF. The CDR3 nucleotides are TGTGCCAGCAGCCAAGATTTCGGTGGCTACACCTTC.

This clonotype was detected many times. The chain combines TRBV5-1 with TRBJ2-3; D gene unclear. This CDR3 is 15 amino acids long. V lost 4 bases to trimming and J lost 3 bases, with 15 bases between them. Germline V gene data show CDR1 as SGHRS and CDR2 as YFSETQ. The CDR3 sequence: CASSPEHPATDTQYF. The CDR3 bases are TGCGCCAGCAGCCCGGAGCACCCAGCGACAGATACGCAGTATTTT.

Ten or more counts support this clonotype. The chain employs TRBV5-1 and TRBJ2-1; D is unresolved. The CDR3 is 15 residues long. Germline loops: CDR1 SGHRS, CDR2 YFSETQ. V lost 0 bases to trimming and J lost 6 bases, with 13 bases between them. CDR3 region: CASSLGAGPGNEQFF. As DNA, the CDR3 is TGCGCCAGCAGCTTGGGTGCCGGACCGGGCAATGAGCAGTTCTTC.

Concerning this clonotype itself: This may be a read error: a much more frequent sequence differs by one nucleotide. The rearrangement links TRBV4-1 to TRBJ2-1, with 14 bases aligning to TRBD2. With 4 bases clipped from V and 1 base from J, the junction kept 12 bases outside the gene matches. Germline loops: CDR1 MGHRA, CDR2 YSYEKL. The CDR3 length is 20 residues. For the CDR3, the DNA is TGCGCCAGCAGCCCCGGGACTAGCGGGGGAGGGGGAAAATCCTACAATGAGCAGTTCTTC. It specifies CASSPGTSGGGGKSYNEQFF.

The V and J genes are TRBV29-1 and TRBJ1-4; a possible D gene is TRBD1 (5 bases). V lost 3 bases and J lost 8, with 7 bases in between. In germline, CDR1 is SQVTM, CDR2 ANQGSEA. This CDR3 spans 11 amino acids. In nucleotides, the CDR3 is TGCAGCGTTGAGACAGTCGAAAAACTGTTTTTT. This gives the protein CSVETVEKLFF.

This clonotype has only a few counts. The V gene is TRBV5-4, the J gene TRBJ2-3; D remains ambiguous. V lost 2 bases, J lost 3 bases, and 10 bases lay in between. The length of the CDR3 is 14 residues. The germline V gene encodes CDR1 SGHNT and CDR2 YYREEE (reference sequence). The CDR3 sequence: CASSFAGYTDTQYF. CDR3 sequence (DNA): TGTGCCAGCAGCTTCGCTGGGTATACAGATACGCAGTATTTT.

The rearrangement links TRBV4-3 to TRBJ2-3; tentatively, D is TRBD1 (6 bases). Germline assignment: CDR1 LGHNA and CDR2 YSLEER. With 5 bases removed from V and 0 bases from J, the gap between germline ends came to 12 bases. The CDR3 is made up of 15 amino acids. The CDR3 spells CASSYTDRSTDTQYF. In DNA, the CDR3 is TGCGCCAGCAGCTACACTGACAGGAGCACAGATACGCAGTATTTT.

This clonotype has a count of ten or more. CDR3 region: CASSPGLAGGPGDTQYF. CDR3 sequence (DNA): TGTGCCAGCAGCCCCGGACTAGCGGGGGGGCCCGGAGATACGCAGTATTTT. The chain carries TRBV7-2 and TRBJ2-3, with TRBD2 matching over 15 bases. CDR1 is SGHTA, CDR2 FQGNSA, per germline. This CDR3 region has 17 residues. The V and J ends lost 5 bases and 5 bases, in that order; junction bases with no gene match: 8. Filled out from reference TRBV7-2 and TRBJ2-3, the complete variable domain reads GAGVSQSPSNKVTEKGKDVELRCDPISGHTALYWYRQSLGQGLEFLIYFQGNSAPDKSGLPSDRFSAERTGGSVSTLTIQRTQQEDSAVYLCASSPGLAGGPGDTQYFGPGTRLTVL.

This clonotype was recorded many times. This chain connects TRBV5-1 to TRBJ2-1, with D perhaps matching TRBD1 or TRBD2 (5 bases each). V lost 0 bases and J 5 bases, leaving 15 bases between the germline ends. The CDR3 contains 16 residues. Germline CDR1 reads SGHRS; CDR2 reads YFSETQ. The CDR3 region is CASSLGDLIQNNEQFF. CDR3 bases: TGCGCCAGCAGCTTGGGGGACCTGATCCAAAACAATGAGCAGTTCTTC.

Many counts were recorded for this clonotype. The CDR3 sequence: CASSPGLADDQPQHF. The CDR3 region has the DNA TGTGCCAGCAGCCCGGGACTAGCGGACGATCAGCCCCAGCATTTT. The chain combines TRBV6-2 or TRBV6-3 with TRBJ1-5; D is possibly TRBD1 (5 bases). V shed 6 bases and J shed 5 bases, with 17 bases lying between them. This CDR3 has 15 residues. Germline CDR1 reads MNHEY; CDR2 reads SVGEGT.

Many counts were recorded for this clonotype. The chain combines TRBV20-1 with TRBJ2-5; 9 bases are a match to TRBD2. V shed 3 bases and J 4 bases; nucleotides not matched to a gene: 0. Per the germline V gene, CDR1 is DFQATT and CDR2 is SNEGSKA (reference sequence). This CDR3 has 12 residues. The CDR3 here is CSARTSGETQYF. In nucleotides, the CDR3 is TGCAGTGCTAGGACTAGCGGAGAGACCCAGTACTTC.